This entry lists 5 T cell receptor beta chains sequenced from one sample in a study of T cell repertoires in cytomegalovirus infection (dated by TCRdb to about 2019). Sequencing was performed on an Illumina HiSeq 1500. TCRdb reworked the public reads: Q25 trimming with fastp, MiXCR clone assembly, productive beta chains retained. CDR3 protein sequences are deduplicated, and each keeps its most common genes and DNA. Across this sample there are 230,000 or so distinct CDR3 sequences, with about 18% seen only once. Less than 60% of the sample lies in the top ten. The source material was CD8+ T cells from PBMCs. These TCRs come from a human donor in good health (CMV status not recorded). Some clones in this sample may be carry-over from other donors' samples.

The table lists this clonotype with many counts. V usage is TRBV7-6 and J usage is TRBJ2-7; a weak D match, TRBD1 (6 bases). Trimming took 5 bases from V and 2 from J, leaving 10 bases between them. The CDR3 totals 13 residues. CDR1 is SGHVS, CDR2 FNYEAQ, per germline. The CDR3 DNA follows: TGTGCCAGCAGCCTGGGACACCCCTACGAGCAGTACTTC. Translating gives CASSLGHPYEQYF.

This clonotype was seen repeatedly, ten times or more. The chain joins TRBV7-8 to TRBJ1-1; 7 bases are a match to TRBD1. After removal of 3 bases from V and 1 base from J, the junction contained 8 bases not matched to a gene. CDR3 length: 16 amino acids. Germline CDR1 and CDR2: SGHVS and FQNEAQ. CDR3 protein: CASSFDFTGANTEAFF. The CDR3 coding sequence is TGTGCCAGCAGCTTTGATTTTACAGGGGCGAACACTGAAGCTTTCTTT.

This clonotype was observed at least ten times. The J gene is TRBJ1-2, the V gene TRBV7-9; no definite D call. This CDR3 is built from 15 residues. The germline V gene encodes CDR1 SEHNR and CDR2 FQNEAQ (reference sequence). The V and J ends lost 5 bases and 8 bases respectively, with 21 bases between them. The CDR3 loop reads CASSRSTYSATGYTF. The CDR3 DNA reads as TGTGCCAGCAGCCGAAGCACATATTCGGCCACCGGCTACACCTTC.

The rearrangement joins TRBV4-1 to TRBJ2-7; tentatively, D is TRBD1 (6 bases). This CDR3 has 15 residues. The germline V gene encodes CDR1 MGHRA and CDR2 YSYEKL. V lost 0 bases, J lost 2 bases, and 11 bases lay in between. The CDR3 is CASSQERAGAYEQYF. The CDR3 DNA is TGCGCCAGCAGCCAAGAAAGGGCAGGGGCCTACGAGCAGTACTTC.

The genes are TRBV29-1 and TRBJ1-1; D not certain. The V gene's germline CDR1 is SQVTM and CDR2 ANQGSEA. Trimming pared 2 bases from V and 0 bases from J, leaving 10 bases between. The CDR3 totals 14 residues. For the CDR3, the DNA is TGCAGCGTTGAATGGGCAGGCGTGAACACTGAAGCTTTCTTT. Translation: CSVEWAGVNTEAFF. The whole variable domain, filled in from reference TRBV29-1 and TRBJ1-1, reads SAVISQKPSRDICQRGTSLTIQCQVDSQVTMMFWYRQQPGQSLTLIATANQGSEATYESGFVIDKFPISRPNLTFSTLTVSNMSPEDSSIYLCSVEWAGVNTEAFFGQGTRLTVV.